Listed below are T cell receptor beta chains from one sample, sequenced in a study of T cells in Graves' hyperthyroidism and ophthalmopathy. Each CDR3 protein gets one entry after TCRdb re-called the multiplex PCR reads with MiXCR. The sample includes around 700,000 distinct CDR3 sequences, over 35% of them seen just once. The sequencing input was blood. The origin of the receptors is a woman in her thirties or forties with Graves' hyperthyroidism. Each CDR3 is given with its conserved first and last residue. Fields, in order: clone size, V gene, D gene, J gene, CDR3 DNA, CDR3 protein. D genes are given only for firm matches. The size of a clone is reported for some rows only, either as once, few or many, or as a class for expanded clones.

>few|TRBV7-9|.|TRBJ1-1
TGTGCCAGCAGCCAAGCGACCGCAAAGGCGAACACTGAAGCTTTCTTT
CASSQATAKANTEAFF
>many|TRBV20-1|.|TRBJ1-2
TGCAGTGCTAGAGGGGCAGCTGGAAACTATGGCTACACCTTC
CSARGAAGNYGYTF
>few|TRBV10-3|.|TRBJ2-7
TGTGCCAGCAGCCCGGGGGCAGACCTCGAGCAGTACTTC
CASSPGADLEQYF
>.|TRBV19|.|TRBJ1-5
TGTGCCAGTAGTATTGGGGTCAGCAAATATAGCAATCAGCCCCAGCATTTT
CASSIGVSKYSNQPQHF
>.|TRBV25-1|.|TRBJ1-1
TGTGCCAGCACCCCAAGTGCAGGGGTTGCCACTGAAGCTTTCTTT
CASTPSAGVATEAFF
>few|TRBV19|TRBD1|TRBJ2-7
TGTGCCAGTAGTCGAGCAGGGGGCTTAGAGCAGTACTTC
CASSRAGGLEQYF
>many|TRBV24-1|TRBD1|TRBJ1-2
TGTGCCACCAGTGATTCAGGGTGGACAGGGGCTAATTATGGCTACACCTTC
CATSDSGWTGANYGYTF
>few|TRBV20-1|TRBD1|TRBJ1-5
TGCAGTGCTAGCGGGGACAGGGGGACCAATCAGCCCCAGCATTTT
CSASGDRGTNQPQHF
>.|TRBV7-2|.|TRBJ1-1
TGTGCCAGCAGCCTAATGGACGGGAGCACTGAAGCTTTCTTT
CASSLMDGSTEAFF
>few|TRBV7-9|.|TRBJ2-7
TGTGCCAGCAGCTTACCACCAACCGGGGACATTTCCTACGAGCAGTACTTC
CASSLPPTGDISYEQYF
>.|TRBV20-1|.|TRBJ1-5
TGCAGTGCTAGAGATTCGGGGGGGGCCCATCAGCCCCAGCATTTT
CSARDSGGAHQPQHF
>.|TRBV9|TRBD1|TRBJ1-2
TGTGCCAGCAGCGTAGCAACAGGGGCCTGGGGTGGCTACACCTTC
CASSVATGAWGGYTF
>few|TRBV29-1|TRBD1|TRBJ2-7
TGCAGCGTTGAATCTAGCTCCGGGACAGGGCTCTACGAGCAGTACTTC
CSVESSSGTGLYEQYF
>many|TRBV24-1|.|TRBJ1-2
TGTGCCACCAGTGATCCCCGCGGCTACACCTTC
CATSDPRGYTF
>many|TRBV10-3|TRBD1|TRBJ2-6
TGTGCCATCAGTGAGTCCGGGGACAGGGCGGGGGCCAACGTCCTGACTTTC
CAISESGDRAGANVLTF
>many|TRBV7-6|.|TRBJ1-5
TGTGCCAGCAGCTTAGAGGGTGTTGTGCCCCAGCATTTT
CASSLEGVVPQHF
>many|TRBV11-2|.|TRBJ1-2
TGTGCCAGCAGCTTAGCAGGGGCGAACGGCTACACCTTC
CASSLAGANGYTF
>.|TRBV7-9|.|TRBJ1-2
TGTGCCAGCAGCTTAGTGATCCCGGGACAAGCGTCCCACACCTTC
CASSLVIPGQASHTF
>once|TRBV9|.|TRBJ1-5
TGTGCCAGCAGCGCGATTCAGGGCAATCAGCCCCAGCATTTT
CASSAIQGNQPQHF
>.|TRBV20-1|.|TRBJ2-7
TGCAGTGCTAGAGAACCCCAGTTGACCTACGAGCAGTACTTC
CSAREPQLTYEQYF
>.|TRBV7-9|TRBD2|TRBJ2-5
TGTGCCAGCAGCCGCTCCCGCGGGGGGCATGGGGAGACCCAGTACTTC
CASSRSRGGHGETQYF
>.|TRBV10-3|TRBD1|TRBJ2-7
TGTGCCATCAGTAGCGGGACAGGGGTCCTCGAGCAGTACTTC
CAISSGTGVLEQYF
>few|TRBV5-5|.|TRBJ1-1
TGTGCCAGCAGCGGCTCGCTCCTGAACACTGAAGCTTTCTTT
CASSGSLLNTEAFF
>many|TRBV15|.|TRBJ1-1
TGTGCCACCAGCAGAGATTTGTGGGGGGGATCGTCTTTCTTT
CATSRDLWGGSSFF
>many|TRBV7-2|TRBD1|TRBJ2-2
TGTGCCAGCAGCCCAACCGGGACAGTCGCCACCGGGGAGCTGTTTTTT
CASSPTGTVATGELFF
>many|TRBV20-1|TRBD1|TRBJ2-5
TGCAGTGCGGACAGGCAGAAAGAGACCCAGTACTTC
CSADRQKETQYF
>.|TRBV20-1|.|TRBJ2-5
TGCAGTGCTAGAGGGGTGGATAAAGAGACCCAGTACTTC
CSARGVDKETQYF
>many|TRBV7-2|.|TRBJ1-6
TGTGCCAGCAGCTTAACTCGGGGGTATAATTCACCCCTCCACTTT
CASSLTRGYNSPLHF
>once|TRBV20-1|.|TRBJ1-1
TGCAGTGCTAGAGTAGGGGGTATTGGTGAGGCTTTCTTT
CSARVGGIGEAFF
>.|TRBV5-6|.|TRBJ2-7
TGTGCCAGCGAGCGGGCTCTGTCCCCCTACGAGCAGTACTTC
CASERALSPYEQYF
>.|TRBV4-3|.|TRBJ1-1
TGCGCCAGCAGCCAAGATGACGGATGGGGGGGTGAAGCTTTCTTT
CASSQDDGWGGEAFF
>many|TRBV19|.|TRBJ2-7
TGTGCCAGTAGTAGGGGCGACGAGCAGTACTTC
CASSRGDEQYF
>.|TRBV19|TRBD1|TRBJ1-1
TGTGCCAGCAGTATAACAGGGGGCGAAGACACTGAAGCTTTCTTT
CASSITGGEDTEAFF
>many|TRBV7-2|TRBD1|TRBJ1-2
TGTGCCAGCAGCTTAGGACAGGGGCTGAACTATGGCTACACCTTC
CASSLGQGLNYGYTF
>.|TRBV10-3|.|TRBJ2-6
TGTGCCATCCAGGACACAGCTGGGGCCAACGTCCTGACTTTC
CAIQDTAGANVLTF
>few|TRBV7-6|.|TRBJ2-3
TGTGCCAGCAGCTCCCTCCGAGCTTGGGGCACAGATACGCAGTATTTT
CASSSLRAWGTDTQYF
>few|TRBV20-1|TRBD2|TRBJ2-2
TGCAGTGCTAGTACCAGAAGACTAGCGGGAGGGCCAAAGAACACCGGGGAGCTGTTTTTT
CSASTRRLAGGPKNTGELFF
>many|TRBV29-1|TRBD1|TRBJ2-7
TGCAGCGTTGTTCGGACAGGGGGCAACGAGCAGTACTTC
CSVVRTGGNEQYF
>few|TRBV27|.|TRBJ1-5
TGTGCCAGCAGTTTGGACAGCGATAGCAATCAGCCCCAGCATTTT
CASSLDSDSNQPQHF
>many|TRBV7-6|.|TRBJ1-3
TGTGCCAGCAGCTTATGGGGAAACACCATATATTTT
CASSLWGNTIYF
>.|TRBV25-1|TRBD1|TRBJ1-1
TGTGCCAGCAGTGAATTTGGGACAGGGGGAGACACTGAAGCTTTCTTT
CASSEFGTGGDTEAFF
>few|TRBV29-1|.|TRBJ1-2
TGCAGCTCTGGGGGCAGCTATGGCTACACCTTC
CSSGGSYGYTF
>many|TRBV7-2|.|TRBJ1-1
TGTGCCAGCAGCACCTACCCGACCCCTGAAGCTTTCTTT
CASSTYPTPEAFF
>many|TRBV6-5|TRBD1|TRBJ2-7
TGTGTCACGGGGGGACAGGGCTGGTACGAGCAGTACTTC
CVTGGQGWYEQYF